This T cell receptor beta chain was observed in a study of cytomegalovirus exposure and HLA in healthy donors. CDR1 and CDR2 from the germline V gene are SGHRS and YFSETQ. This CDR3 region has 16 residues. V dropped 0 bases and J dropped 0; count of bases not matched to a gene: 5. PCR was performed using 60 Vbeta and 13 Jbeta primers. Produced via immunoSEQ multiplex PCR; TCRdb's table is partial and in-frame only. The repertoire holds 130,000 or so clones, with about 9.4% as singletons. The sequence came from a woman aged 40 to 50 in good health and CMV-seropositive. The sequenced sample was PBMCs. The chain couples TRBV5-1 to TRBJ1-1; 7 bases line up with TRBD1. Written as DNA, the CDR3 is TGCGCCAGCAGCTTGGACCAAGGGACAGTGAACACTGAAGCTTTCTTT. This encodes CASSLDQGTVNTEAFF.